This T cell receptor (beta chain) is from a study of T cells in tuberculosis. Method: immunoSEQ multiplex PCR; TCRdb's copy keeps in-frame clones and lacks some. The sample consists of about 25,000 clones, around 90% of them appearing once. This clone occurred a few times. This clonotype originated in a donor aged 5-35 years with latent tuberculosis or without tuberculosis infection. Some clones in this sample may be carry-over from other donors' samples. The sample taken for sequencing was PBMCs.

CDR3 nucleotide sequence: TGTGCCAGCAGTGCGGGCACTGAAGCTTTCTTT. Amino acids: CASSAGTEAFF. J is TRBJ1-1 and V is TRBV2; D remains ambiguous. Germline V gene lookup returns CDR1 SNHLY and CDR2 FYNNEI. Trimming removed 4 bases from V and 4 bases from J, with 4 bases in between. This CDR3 spans 11 amino acids.